This T cell receptor (beta chain) came from a study of blood T cells in healthy people across ages. Study-level results: Donor CMV status was unknown, possibly confounding expanded clonotype changes. Strongly correlated with naive T cell percentage was TCR beta diversity.

Through a sample-barcoded 5' primer and a J-beta primer mix, a second PCR was run for roughly 6 to 12 cycles. All samples gave at least 2.5 million CDR3-containing paired-end reads. From the 5' RACE reads, TCRdb called clonotypes with MiXCR, one entry per CDR3 protein. The data show over a million distinct CDR3 sequences, 42% seen once. For this clonotype: The antigen is undetermined.

The length of the CDR3 is 17 residues. The V gene end was trimmed by 4 bases and the J gene end by 5 bases; junction bases not matched to a gene: 14. Germline assignment: CDR1 SGHDT and CDR2 YYEEEE. The draw of peripheral blood yielded ten milliliters from each donor. The V call is TRBV5-6, the J call TRBJ2-5; 10 bases align to TRBD2. The TCR sequence derives from a woman aged 18-30 years in good health. The sequenced material came from blood. CDR3 coding DNA: TGTGCCAGCAGCGCCTCTTTAGCGGGGGGTCCAAGGGAGACCCAGTACTTC. It encodes CASSASLAGGPRETQYF.